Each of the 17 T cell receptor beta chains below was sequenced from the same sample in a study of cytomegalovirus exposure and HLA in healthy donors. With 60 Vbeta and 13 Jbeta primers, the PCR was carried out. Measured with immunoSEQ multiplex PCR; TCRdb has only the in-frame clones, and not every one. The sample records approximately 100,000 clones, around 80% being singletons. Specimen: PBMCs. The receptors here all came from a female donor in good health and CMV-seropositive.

CDR3 in amino acids: CASSEGGGTGTETQYF. The CDR3 nucleotides read TGTGCCAGCAGTGAAGGGGGGGGGACAGGGACCGAGACCCAGTACTTC. The J gene is TRBJ2-5, the V gene TRBV6-1; 9 nucleotides match TRBD1. Trimming removed 1 base from V and 5 bases from J; junction bases left unmatched: 8. The CDR3 has 16 amino acids. Germline CDR1 reads MNHNS; CDR2 reads SASEGT.

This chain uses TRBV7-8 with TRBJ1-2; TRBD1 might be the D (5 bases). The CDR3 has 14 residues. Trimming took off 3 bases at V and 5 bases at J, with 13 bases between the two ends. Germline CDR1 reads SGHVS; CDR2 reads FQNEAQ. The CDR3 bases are TGTGCCAGCAGCTTTCCGGGGGTGGGGTATGGCTACACCTTC. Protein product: CASSFPGVGYGYTF.

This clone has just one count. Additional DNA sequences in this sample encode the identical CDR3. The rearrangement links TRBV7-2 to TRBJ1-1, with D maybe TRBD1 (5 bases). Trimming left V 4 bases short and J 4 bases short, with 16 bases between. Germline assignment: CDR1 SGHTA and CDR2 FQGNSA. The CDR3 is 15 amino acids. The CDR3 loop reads CASSSIITGGTEAFF. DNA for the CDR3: TGTGCCAGCAGCTCAATTATAACGGGGGGCACTGAAGCTTTCTTT.

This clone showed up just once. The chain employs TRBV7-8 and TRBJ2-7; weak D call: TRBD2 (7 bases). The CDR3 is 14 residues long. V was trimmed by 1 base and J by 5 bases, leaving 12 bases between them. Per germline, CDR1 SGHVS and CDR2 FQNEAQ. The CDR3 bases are TGTGCCAGCAGCTTAGAGGGGGGGAATGACGAGCAGTACTTC. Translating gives CASSLEGGNDEQYF.

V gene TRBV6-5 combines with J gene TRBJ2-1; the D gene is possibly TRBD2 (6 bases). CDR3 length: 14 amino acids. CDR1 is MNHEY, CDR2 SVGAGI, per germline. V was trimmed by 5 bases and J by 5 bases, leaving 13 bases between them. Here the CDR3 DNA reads TGTGCCAGCAGTGACGGCGGGGAGAACAATGAGCAGTTCTTC. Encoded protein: CASSDGGENNEQFF.

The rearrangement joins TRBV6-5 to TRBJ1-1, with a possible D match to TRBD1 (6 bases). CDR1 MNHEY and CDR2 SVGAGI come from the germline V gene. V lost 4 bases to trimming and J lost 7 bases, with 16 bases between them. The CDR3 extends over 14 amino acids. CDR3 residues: CASSFSPGQFEAFF. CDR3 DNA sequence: TGTGCCAGCAGTTTTTCCCCCGGACAGTTTGAAGCTTTCTTT.

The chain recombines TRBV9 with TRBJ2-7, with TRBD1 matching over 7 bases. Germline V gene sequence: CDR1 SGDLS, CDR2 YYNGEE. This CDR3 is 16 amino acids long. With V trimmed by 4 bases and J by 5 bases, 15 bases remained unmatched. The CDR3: CASSPPTGPPGDEQYF. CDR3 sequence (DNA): TGTGCCAGCAGCCCCCCGACAGGGCCTCCCGGGGACGAGCAGTACTTC.

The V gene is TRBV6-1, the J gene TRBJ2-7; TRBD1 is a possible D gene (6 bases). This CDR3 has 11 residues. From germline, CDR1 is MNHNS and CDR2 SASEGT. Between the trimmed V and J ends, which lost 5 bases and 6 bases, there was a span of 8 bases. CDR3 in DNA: TGTGCCAGCAGTCCCAGGGGCGAGCAGTACTTC. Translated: CASSPRGEQYF.

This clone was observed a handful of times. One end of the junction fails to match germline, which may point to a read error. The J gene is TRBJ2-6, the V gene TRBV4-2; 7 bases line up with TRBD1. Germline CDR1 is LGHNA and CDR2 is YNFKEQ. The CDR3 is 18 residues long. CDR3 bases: TGTGCCAGCAGCCAAGGAGGGGGCAGGGGCTCTGGGGCCAACGGCCTGACTTTC. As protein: CASSQGGGRGSGANGLTF.

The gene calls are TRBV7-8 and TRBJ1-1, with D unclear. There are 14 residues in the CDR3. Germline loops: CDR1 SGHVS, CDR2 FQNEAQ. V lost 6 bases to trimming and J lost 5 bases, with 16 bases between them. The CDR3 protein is CASRSTRGNTEAFF. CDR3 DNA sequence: TGTGCCAGCAGATCTACCCGCGGAAATACTGAAGCTTTCTTT.

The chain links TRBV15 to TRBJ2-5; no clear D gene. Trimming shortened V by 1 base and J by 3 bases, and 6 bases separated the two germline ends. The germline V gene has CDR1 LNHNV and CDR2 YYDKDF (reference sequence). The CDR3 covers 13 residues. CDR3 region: CATSRGAKETQYF. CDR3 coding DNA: TGTGCCACCAGCAGAGGCGCCAAAGAGACCCAGTACTTC.

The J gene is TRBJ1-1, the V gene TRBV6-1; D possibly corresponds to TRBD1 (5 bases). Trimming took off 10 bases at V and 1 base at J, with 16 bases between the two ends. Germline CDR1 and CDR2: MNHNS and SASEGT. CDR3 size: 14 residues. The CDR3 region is CATQPITGNTEAFF. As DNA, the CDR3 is TGTGCCACCCAACCCATCACAGGGAACACTGAAGCTTTCTTT.

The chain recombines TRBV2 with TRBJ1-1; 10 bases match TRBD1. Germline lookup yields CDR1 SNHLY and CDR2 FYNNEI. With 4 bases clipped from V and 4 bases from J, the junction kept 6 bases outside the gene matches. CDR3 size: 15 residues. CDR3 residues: CASSARTGGGTEAFF. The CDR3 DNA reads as TGTGCCAGCAGTGCCCGGACAGGGGGGGGCACTGAAGCTTTCTTT.

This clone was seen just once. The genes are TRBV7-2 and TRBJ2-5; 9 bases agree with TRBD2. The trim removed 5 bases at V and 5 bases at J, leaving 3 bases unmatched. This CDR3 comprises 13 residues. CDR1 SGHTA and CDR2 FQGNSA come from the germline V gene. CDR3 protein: CASSGRGGETQYF. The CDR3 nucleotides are TGTGCCAGCAGCGGGCGGGGGGGCGAGACCCAGTACTTC. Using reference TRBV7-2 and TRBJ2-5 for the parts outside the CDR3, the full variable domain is GAGVSQSPSNKVTEKGKDVELRCDPISGHTALYWYRQSLGQGLEFLIYFQGNSAPDKSGLPSDRFSAERTGGSVSTLTIQRTQQEDSAVYLCASSGRGGETQYFGPGTRLLVL.

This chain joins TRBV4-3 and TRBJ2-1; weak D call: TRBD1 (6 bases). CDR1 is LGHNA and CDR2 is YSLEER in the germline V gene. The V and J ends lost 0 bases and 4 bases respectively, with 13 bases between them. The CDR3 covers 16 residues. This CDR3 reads CASSQESTGSYNEQFF. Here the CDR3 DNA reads TGCGCCAGCAGCCAAGAGAGCACAGGGAGTTACAATGAGCAGTTCTTC.

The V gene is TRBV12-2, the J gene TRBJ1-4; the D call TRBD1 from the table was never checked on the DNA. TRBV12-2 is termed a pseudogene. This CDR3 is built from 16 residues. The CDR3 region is CASRPLGGTGNEKLFF. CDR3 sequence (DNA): TGTGCAAGTCGCCCACTGGGGGGGACAGGGAACGAAAAACTGTTTTTT.

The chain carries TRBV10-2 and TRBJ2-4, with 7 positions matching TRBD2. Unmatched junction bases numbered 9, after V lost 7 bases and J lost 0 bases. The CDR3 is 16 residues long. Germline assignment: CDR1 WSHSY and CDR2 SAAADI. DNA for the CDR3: TGCGCCAGCACCGAAAGCGGGATGGGAGCCAAAAACATTCAGTACTTC. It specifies CASTESGMGAKNIQYF.